This T cell receptor beta chain is from a study of blood T cell repertoires in COVID-19. Study background: Nucleic acid was either cDNA or gDNA, and it came from T cells, B-cell-depleted T cells, or PBMCs.

V lost 3 bases and J lost 0, with 12 bases in between. Germline CDR1 reads MGHRA; CDR2 reads YSYEKL. This CDR3 spans 16 amino acids. Sequencing was performed with immunoSEQ multiplex PCR; in TCRdb, only in-frame clones are kept and a portion is missing. The sample has 410,000 or so clones, roughly 90% seen once. Seattle participants joined during active infection and were tracked over time. This receptor was obtained from a woman aged 40 to 50 with COVID-19, enrolled during active disease. The specimen was peripheral blood. This chain connects TRBV4-1 to TRBJ2-1, with D maybe TRBD1 (5 bases). CDR3 protein: CASSHPRVNSYNEQFF. The CDR3 DNA follows: TGCGCCAGCAGCCATCCCAGGGTAAACTCCTACAATGAGCAGTTCTTC.